This TCR beta chain was sequenced for a study of blood T cell repertoires in COVID-19. Study-wide context: T cells, B-cell-depleted T cells, or PBMCs supplied cDNA or gDNA.

Trimming stripped 2 bases from V and 4 bases from J, with 21 bases between. The CDR3 has 19 amino acids. Germline loops: CDR1 LGHNA, CDR2 YSLEER. The table came from immunoSEQ multiplex PCR; TCRdb's copy has only in-frame clones and leaves some out. Of about 140,000 clones detected, about three quarters appear once; the ten largest clones hold roughly 13%. The rearrangement links TRBV4-3 to TRBJ1-6, with D hard to call. Sequenced input: peripheral blood. This clonotype originated in a man older than 75 with acute or convalescent COVID-19. DNA for the CDR3: TGCGCCAGCAGCCAACGTACCTTAGCTGGTATCGGGTATAATTCACCCCTCCACTTT. It encodes CASSQRTLAGIGYNSPLHF.